This TCR beta chain was sequenced in a study of T cell changes during pregnancy in multiple sclerosis. The V end was cut by 8 bases, the J end by 7 bases, with 20 bases between. Germline V gene lookup returns CDR1 LNHNV and CDR2 YYDKDF (reference sequence). The CDR3 has 14 amino acids. TCRdb's copy holds only in-frame clones and misses some; the assay was immunoSEQ multiplex PCR. The table lists roughly 64,000 clones, under 95% of them singletons. The clonotype comes from a female donor with multiple sclerosis, enrolled in a pregnancy study. The J gene is TRBJ1-1, the V gene TRBV15; D might be TRBD1 (5 bases). Sequencing was performed on peripheral blood, taken in the second trimester of pregnancy. The CDR3 sequence: CATALHTFGGEAFF. DNA for the CDR3: TGTGCCACCGCACTCCATACATTCGGGGGTGAAGCTTTCTTT. Supplemented by reference TRBV15 and TRBJ1-1, the full variable domain reads DAMVIQNPRYQVTQFGKPVTLSCSQTLNHNVMYWYQQKSSQAPKLLFHYYDKDFNNEADTPDNFQSRRPNTSFCFLDIRSPGLGDTAMYLCATALHTFGGEAFFGQGTRLTVV.